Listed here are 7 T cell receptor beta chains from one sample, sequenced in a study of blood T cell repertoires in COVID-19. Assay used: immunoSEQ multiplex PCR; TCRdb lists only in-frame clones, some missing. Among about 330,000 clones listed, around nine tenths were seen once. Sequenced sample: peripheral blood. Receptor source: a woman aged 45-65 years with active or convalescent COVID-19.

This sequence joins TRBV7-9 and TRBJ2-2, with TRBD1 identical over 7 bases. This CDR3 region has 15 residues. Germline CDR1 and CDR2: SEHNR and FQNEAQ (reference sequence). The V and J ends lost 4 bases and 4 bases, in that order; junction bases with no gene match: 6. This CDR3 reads CASSSPTGLTGELFF. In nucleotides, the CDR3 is TGTGCCAGCAGCTCCCCGACAGGGCTCACCGGGGAGCTGTTTTTT.

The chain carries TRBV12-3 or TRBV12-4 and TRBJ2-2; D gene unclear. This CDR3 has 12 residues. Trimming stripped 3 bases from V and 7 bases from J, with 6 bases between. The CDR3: CASSFQIGELFF. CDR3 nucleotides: TGTGCCAGCAGTTTTCAGATCGGGGAGCTGTTTTTT.

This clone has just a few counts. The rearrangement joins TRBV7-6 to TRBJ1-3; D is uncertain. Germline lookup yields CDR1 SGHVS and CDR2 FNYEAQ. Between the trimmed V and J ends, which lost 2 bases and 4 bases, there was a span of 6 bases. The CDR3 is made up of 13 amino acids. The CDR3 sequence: CASSLTTGNTIYF. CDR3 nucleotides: TGTGCCAGCAGCTTAACAACAGGAAACACCATATATTTT.

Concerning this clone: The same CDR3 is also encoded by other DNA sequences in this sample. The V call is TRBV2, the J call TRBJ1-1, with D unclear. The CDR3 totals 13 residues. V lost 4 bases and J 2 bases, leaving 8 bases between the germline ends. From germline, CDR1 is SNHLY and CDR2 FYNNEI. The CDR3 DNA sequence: TGTGCCAGCAGTGGGCAGTTAAACACTGAAGCTTTCTTT. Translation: CASSGQLNTEAFF.

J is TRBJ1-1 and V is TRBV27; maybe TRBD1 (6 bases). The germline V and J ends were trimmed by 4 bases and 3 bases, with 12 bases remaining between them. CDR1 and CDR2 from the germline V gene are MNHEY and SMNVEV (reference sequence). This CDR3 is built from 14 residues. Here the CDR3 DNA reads TGTGCCAGCAGTTGGTCAGAGGGGGACACTGAAGCTTTCTTT. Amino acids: CASSWSEGDTEAFF.

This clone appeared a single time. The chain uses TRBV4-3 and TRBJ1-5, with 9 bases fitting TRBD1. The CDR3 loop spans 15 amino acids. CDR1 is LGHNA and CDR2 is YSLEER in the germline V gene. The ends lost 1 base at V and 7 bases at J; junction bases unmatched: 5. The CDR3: CASSQGTGEFQPQHF. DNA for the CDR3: TGCGCCAGCAGCCAAGGGACAGGGGAGTTCCAGCCCCAGCATTTT.

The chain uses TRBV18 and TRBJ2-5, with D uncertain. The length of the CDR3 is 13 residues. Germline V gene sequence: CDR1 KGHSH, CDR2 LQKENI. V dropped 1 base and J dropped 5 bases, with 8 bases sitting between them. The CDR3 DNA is TGTGCCAGCTCACCACAAGAGGCGGAGACCCAGTACTTC. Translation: CASSPQEAETQYF.